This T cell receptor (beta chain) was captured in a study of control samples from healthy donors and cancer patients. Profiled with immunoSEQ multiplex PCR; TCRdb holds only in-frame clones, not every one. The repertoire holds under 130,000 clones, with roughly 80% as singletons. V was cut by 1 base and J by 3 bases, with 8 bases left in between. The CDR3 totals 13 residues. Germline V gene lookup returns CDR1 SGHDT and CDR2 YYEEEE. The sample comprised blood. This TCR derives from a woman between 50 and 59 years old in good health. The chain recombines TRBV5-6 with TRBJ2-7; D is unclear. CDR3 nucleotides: TGTGCCAGCAGCTTGTGGGGATACTACGAGCAGTACTTC. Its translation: CASSLWGYYEQYF.